The 25 T cell receptor beta chains reported below all come from one sample, sequenced in a study of blood T cell repertoires in COVID-19 (dated by TCRdb to the early 2020s). The method behind the library was the immunoSEQ multiplex PCR assay. TCRdb retrieved this table from immuneACCESS and kept in-frame rearrangements only. Not all clones are present; in checked studies, unresolved V genes account for under half, and no reason is known for the remainder. Within this sample are 250,000 to 300,000 clones, with 80% to 85% of them counted one time only. The ten largest clones represent around 3% of the sample. The sequenced sample was peripheral blood. The receptors stem from a woman aged 55-70 years with active or convalescent COVID-19.

The rearrangement joins TRBV7-2 to TRBJ1-2; 7 bases align to TRBD1. The CDR3 extends over 14 amino acids. Germline trimming cut 3 bases from V and 0 bases from J; bases unmatched to any gene: 1. CDR1 and CDR2 (germline): SGHTA, FQGNSA. CDR3 DNA sequence: TGTGCCAGCAGCTTGGACAGGACTAACTATGGCTACACCTTC. This translates into CASSLDRTNYGYTF.

This chain joins TRBV5-1 and TRBJ1-2, with TRBD1 as a possible D gene (6 bases). The CDR3 spans 15 residues. Germline CDR1 and CDR2: SGHRS and YFSETQ. V was clipped by 1 base and J by 7 bases, with 17 bases between them. The CDR3 region is CASSLNTGPRGGYTF. The CDR3 region has the DNA TGCGCCAGCAGCTTGAATACAGGGCCCCGGGGTGGCTACACCTTC.

This rearrangement joins TRBV5-6 to TRBJ1-6, with D tentatively TRBD1 (6 bases). The CDR3 spans 17 residues. Germline V gene data show CDR1 as SGHDT and CDR2 as YYEEEE. Trimming removed 0 bases from V and 7 bases from J, with 17 bases in between. The CDR3 bases are TGTGCCAGCAGCTTGGGCTCACAGGGCTCGAGGAATTCACCCCTCCACTTT. Translating it yields CASSLGSQGSRNSPLHF.

V is TRBV7-9 and J is TRBJ2-1, with TRBD1 matching over 8 bases. Looked up from germline, CDR1 is SEHNR and CDR2 is FQNEAQ (reference sequence). The CDR3 extends over 15 amino acids. Trimming cost V 5 bases and J 4 bases; bases outside gene matches: 7. The CDR3 loop reads CASSLRGQAYNEQFF. The CDR3 region has the DNA TGTGCCAGCAGCCTTCGGGGACAGGCGTACAATGAGCAGTTCTTC.

The chain recombines TRBV14 with TRBJ2-5, with D maybe TRBD2 (5 bases). Germline CDR1 is SGHDN and CDR2 is FVKESK. V was cut by 0 bases and J by 5 bases, with 13 bases left in between. The CDR3 has 15 amino acids. CDR3 amino acids: CASSQEAGVAETQYF. CDR3 coding DNA: TGTGCCAGCAGCCAAGAAGCCGGGGTAGCGGAGACCCAGTACTTC.

The chain is built from TRBV6-5 and TRBJ2-6, with 7 nucleotides matching TRBD1. The V gene's germline CDR1 is MNHEY and CDR2 SVGAGI. Losses at the gene ends were 6 bases for V and 6 bases for J; bases not matched to a gene: 5. CDR3 length: 14 residues. CDR3 bases: TGTGCCAGCAGGACAGGGAATGAGGCCAACGTCCTGACTTTC. It codes for CASRTGNEANVLTF.

The V gene is TRBV6-2 or TRBV6-3, the J gene TRBJ2-7, with 8 bases fitting TRBD1. The germline V gene encodes CDR1 MNHEY and CDR2 SVGEGT. The trim removed 7 bases at V and 2 bases at J, leaving 7 bases unmatched. The CDR3 covers 14 residues. The CDR3 protein is CASTPRDRTYEQYF. DNA for the CDR3: TGTGCCAGCACCCCCCGGGACAGGACCTACGAGCAGTACTTC.

The chain links TRBV12-3 or TRBV12-4 to TRBJ1-5; D might be TRBD1 (5 bases). This CDR3 is 13 amino acids long. The V and J ends lost 3 bases and 7 bases respectively, with 10 bases between them. In DNA form, the CDR3 reads TGTGCCAGCAGTTTGTCCAGGGCCCAGCCCCAGCATTTT. This sequence encodes CASSLSRAQPQHF.

This clone was counted once. At the DNA level, this CDR3 is encoded by other sequences in the same sample as well. The V call is TRBV29-1, the J call TRBJ1-5, with D perhaps TRBD1 (5 bases). Trimming removed 6 bases at V and 2 bases at J, with 11 bases between. The CDR3 loop spans 13 amino acids. The V gene's germline CDR1 is SQVTM and CDR2 ANQGSEA. The CDR3 region is CSVVGGGNQPQHF. In DNA form, the CDR3 reads TGCAGCGTGGTGGGGGGAGGCAATCAGCCCCAGCATTTT.

The chain combines TRBV18 with TRBJ1-2; 7 bases match TRBD1. The CDR3 is 15 residues long. With 3 bases clipped from V and 1 base from J, the junction kept 5 bases outside the gene matches. Germline V gives CDR1 KGHSH, CDR2 LQKENI. The CDR3 protein is CASSPSQGVNYGYTF. For the CDR3, the DNA is TGTGCCAGCTCACCGTCTCAGGGGGTTAACTATGGCTACACCTTC.

The chain carries TRBV3-1 (or the pseudogene TRBV3-2) and TRBJ1-2; 7 bases match TRBD1. V shed 5 bases, J shed 8 bases, and the junction held 14 bases outside the gene matches. CDR1 and CDR2 (germline): LGHDT, YNNKEL (reference sequence). The length of the CDR3 is 15 residues. CDR3 region: CASSYGQAEVEGYTF. The CDR3, as DNA: TGTGCCAGCAGCTACGGACAGGCGGAAGTTGAAGGCTACACCTTC.

A single count supports this clone. The rearrangement links TRBV4-3 to TRBJ1-4; TRBD1 might be the D (5 bases). The CDR3 consists of 15 residues. Per the germline V gene, CDR1 is LGHNA and CDR2 is YSLEER. V lost 2 bases, J lost 5 bases, and 12 bases lay in between. The CDR3 DNA reads as TGCGCCAGCAGCCAAAAGTGGGGGGAAAATGAAAAACTGTTTTTT. Encoded protein: CASSQKWGENEKLFF.

This chain joins TRBV5-1 and TRBJ2-7, with 9 positions matching TRBD1. Germline CDR1 is SGHRS and CDR2 is YFSETQ. Trimming took 6 bases from V and 3 from J; bases not matched to a gene: 13. The CDR3 consists of 16 residues. The CDR3 sequence is CASNPRAGTGNYEQYF. The DNA of the CDR3 is TGCGCCAGCAATCCGAGGGCCGGGACAGGGAACTACGAGCAGTACTTC.

The rearrangement links TRBV19 to TRBJ2-3; TRBD1 aligns across 8 bases. The CDR3 loop spans 16 amino acids. Trimming removed 5 bases from V and 5 bases from J; junction bases left unmatched: 12. Germline V lookup: CDR1 LNHDA, CDR2 SQIVND (reference sequence). CDR3 coding DNA: TGTGCCAGTAGTTCTCGGACAGGGTCGAAAGGAGATACGCAGTATTTT. Its translation: CASSSRTGSKGDTQYF.

V and J are TRBV27 and TRBJ2-3; 11 nucleotides agree with TRBD2. The germline CDR1 and CDR2 sequences are MNHEY and SMNVEV (reference sequence). CDR3 size: 19 residues. The V segment lost 0 bases and the J segment 2 bases; nucleotides outside the gene matches: 10. CDR3 region: CASSLSTTPLAGDTDTQYF. In nucleotides, the CDR3 is TGTGCCAGCAGTTTATCGACCACTCCACTAGCGGGGGACACAGATACGCAGTATTTT.

V is TRBV3-1 (or the pseudogene TRBV3-2) and J is TRBJ1-1; 8 nucleotides agree with TRBD1. Germline values: CDR1 LGHDT, CDR2 YNNKEL (reference sequence). V lost 5 bases, J lost 0 bases, and 5 bases stayed unmatched. This CDR3 is built from 15 residues. Written as DNA, the CDR3 is TGTGCCAGCAGCATGACAGGGGACATGAACACTGAAGCTTTCTTT. Amino acid sequence: CASSMTGDMNTEAFF.

CDR3 DNA sequence: TGTGCCATCAGTGCGGGACTAGCGGGTTACAATGAGCAGTTCTTC. Protein: CAISAGLAGYNEQFF. The V gene is TRBV10-3, the J gene TRBJ2-1; 12 nucleotides align to TRBD2. J was trimmed by 4 bases and V by 4 bases; bases with no gene match: 2. This CDR3 region has 15 residues. Looked up from germline, CDR1 is ENHRY and CDR2 is SYGVKD.

V is TRBV6-4 and J is TRBJ2-1; 8 bases match TRBD2. There are 16 residues in the CDR3. Looked up from germline, CDR1 is MRHNA and CDR2 is SNTAGT. V was pared by 4 bases and J by 4 bases, with 9 bases of the junction left unmatched. The CDR3 nucleotides read TGTGCCAGCAGTGTATCAATCCGGGGGGGATACAATGAGCAGTTCTTC. It yields the protein CASSVSIRGGYNEQFF.

The gene calls are TRBV7-9 and TRBJ2-1; D possibly corresponds to TRBD1 (8 bases). The CDR3 has 15 residues. Germline CDR1 reads SEHNR; CDR2 reads FQNEAQ (reference sequence). V lost 0 bases to trimming and J lost 14 bases, with 20 bases between them. CDR3 sequence: CASSLAPATGEGKFF. CDR3 sequence (DNA): TGTGCCAGCAGCTTAGCCCCCGCGACAGGGGAGGGGAAGTTCTTC.

In its sample, this clone was seen once. This chain links TRBV5-1 with TRBJ2-2; TRBD2 aligns across 10 bases. After removal of 4 bases from V and 10 bases from J, the junction contained 13 bases not matched to a gene. CDR3 length equals 16 residues. Looked up from germline, CDR1 is SGHRS and CDR2 is YFSETQ. The CDR3 nucleotides are TGCGCCAGCAGCCCAGGCCCTAGCGGGGGCCGGATGGAGCTGTTTTTT. Translating gives CASSPGPSGGRMELFF. The whole variable domain, remainder taken from reference TRBV5-1 and TRBJ2-2, is KAGVTQTPRYLIKTRGQQVTLSCSPISGHRSVSWYQQTPGQGLQFLFEYFSETQRNKGNFPGRFSGRQFSNSRSEMNVSTLELGDSALYLCASSPGPSGGRMELFFGEGSRLTVL.

This chain links TRBV11-2 with TRBJ1-1, with TRBD1 matching 8 bases. CDR1 and CDR2 (germline): SGHAT, FQNNGV. This CDR3 spans 13 amino acids. The junction had 6 bases not matched to a gene; V was cut back by 0 bases and J by 12 bases. The CDR3 bases are TGTGCCAGCAGCTTAGATCCCGGACAGGGACCTTTCTTT. This translates into CASSLDPGQGPFF.

CDR3 sequence: CASGQGYQPQHF. CDR3 sequence (DNA): TGTGCCAGCGGACAGGGATATCAGCCCCAGCATTTT. The rearrangement links TRBV21-1 to TRBJ1-5; TRBD1 was called by the table and not checked on the DNA. TRBV21-1 is flagged as a pseudogene. This CDR3 region has 12 residues.

V and J are TRBV3-1 (or the pseudogene TRBV3-2) and TRBJ1-2, with D unresolved. The CDR3 is 13 amino acids. Germline loops: CDR1 LGHDT, CDR2 YNNKEL (reference sequence). V lost 4 bases and J 2 bases, leaving 8 bases between the germline ends. CDR3 residues: CASSPSVNYGYTF. The CDR3, as DNA: TGTGCCAGCAGCCCGTCAGTCAACTATGGCTACACCTTC.

The rearrangement uses TRBV5-1 and TRBJ1-1; 7 positions agree with TRBD1. The V segment lost 4 bases and the J segment 3 bases; nucleotides outside the gene matches: 6. The CDR3 totals 14 residues. The germline gives CDR1 SGHRS, CDR2 YFSETQ. CDR3 bases: TGCGCCAGCAGCCCACAGGGGAGTGACACTGAAGCTTTCTTT. Protein product: CASSPQGSDTEAFF.

This chain uses TRBV10-1 with TRBJ1-4; 9 positions match TRBD1. The CDR3 has 18 residues. Looked up from germline, CDR1 is WNHNN and CDR2 is SYGVQD (reference sequence). V shed 0 bases, J shed 7 bases, and the junction held 12 bases outside the gene matches. CDR3 amino acids: CASSESQRDRARAEKLFF. The CDR3 coding sequence is TGCGCCAGCAGTGAGTCCCAAAGGGACAGGGCGAGGGCTGAAAAACTGTTTTTT.